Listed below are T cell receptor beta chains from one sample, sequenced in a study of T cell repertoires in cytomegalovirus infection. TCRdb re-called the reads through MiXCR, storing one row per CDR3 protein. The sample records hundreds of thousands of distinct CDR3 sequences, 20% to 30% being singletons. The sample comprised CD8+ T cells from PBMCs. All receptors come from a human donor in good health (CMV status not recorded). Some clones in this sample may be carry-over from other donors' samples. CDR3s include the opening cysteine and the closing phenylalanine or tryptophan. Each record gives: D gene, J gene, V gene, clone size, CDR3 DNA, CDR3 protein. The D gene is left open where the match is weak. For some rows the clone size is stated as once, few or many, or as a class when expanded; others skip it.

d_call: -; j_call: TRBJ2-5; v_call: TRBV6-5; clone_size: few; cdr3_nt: TGTGCCAGCACGCTGGGGGAGACCCAGTACTTC; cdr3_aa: CASTLGETQYF
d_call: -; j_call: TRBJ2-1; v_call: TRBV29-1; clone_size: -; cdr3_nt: TGCAGCGTTGAAAACGGGGGTTCCGTCTACAATGAGCAGTTCTTC; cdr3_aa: CSVENGGSVYNEQFF
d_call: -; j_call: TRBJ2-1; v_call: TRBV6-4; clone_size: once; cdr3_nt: TGTGCCAGCAGTGACGTAACGCAGCCGGGCCGGCATGAGCAGTTCTTC; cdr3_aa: CASSDVTQPGRHEQFF
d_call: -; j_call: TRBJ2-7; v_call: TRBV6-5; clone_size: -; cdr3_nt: TGTGCCAGCAGTTACACCTGGAGGGCTTCCTACGAGCAGTACTTC; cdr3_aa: CASSYTWRASYEQYF
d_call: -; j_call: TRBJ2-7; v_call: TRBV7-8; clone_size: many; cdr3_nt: TGTGCCAGCAGCATACCTACAGGGTACCTCTCCTACGAGCAGTACTTC; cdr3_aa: CASSIPTGYLSYEQYF
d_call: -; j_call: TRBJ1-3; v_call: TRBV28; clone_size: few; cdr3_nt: TGTGCCAGCACCTCCGGTCGGGACTGGGGAAACACCATATATTTT; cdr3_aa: CASTSGRDWGNTIYF
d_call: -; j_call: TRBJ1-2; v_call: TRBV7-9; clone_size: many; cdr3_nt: TGTGCCAGCAGCTTAGTCAGTAGCTCCTATGGCTACACCTTC; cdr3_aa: CASSLVSSSYGYTF
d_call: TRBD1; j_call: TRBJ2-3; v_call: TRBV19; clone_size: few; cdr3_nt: TGTGCCAGTAGTGATTGGGACAGGGAGAGCACAGATACGCAGTATTTT; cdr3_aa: CASSDWDRESTDTQYF
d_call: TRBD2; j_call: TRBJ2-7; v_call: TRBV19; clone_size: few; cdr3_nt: TGTGCCAGTAGTGTGGGACTAGGGTCCTACGAGCAGTACTTC; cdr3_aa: CASSVGLGSYEQYF
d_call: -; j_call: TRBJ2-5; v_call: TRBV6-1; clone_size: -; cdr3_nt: TGTGCCAGCAGTTTTGGGTATCCGGAGACCCAGTACTTC; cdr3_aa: CASSFGYPETQYF
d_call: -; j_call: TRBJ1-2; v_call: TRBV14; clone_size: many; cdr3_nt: TGTGCCAGCAGCCAAGATGGGGCAATCTATGGCTACACCTTC; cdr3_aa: CASSQDGAIYGYTF
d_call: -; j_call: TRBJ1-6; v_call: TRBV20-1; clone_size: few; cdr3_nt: TGCAGTGCTAGAAACCCCCGTCCGGGGAATCCTTCACCCCTCCACTTT; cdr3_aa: CSARNPRPGNPSPLHF
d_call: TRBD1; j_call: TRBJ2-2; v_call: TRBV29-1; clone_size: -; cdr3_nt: TGCAGCGCCTATGGACAGGGAATGGGAACCGGGGAGCTGTTTTTT; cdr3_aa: CSAYGQGMGTGELFF
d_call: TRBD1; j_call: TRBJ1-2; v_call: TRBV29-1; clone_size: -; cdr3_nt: TGCAGCGTTGTTCTCTCGACAGGGACAAACTATGGCTACACCTTC; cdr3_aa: CSVVLSTGTNYGYTF
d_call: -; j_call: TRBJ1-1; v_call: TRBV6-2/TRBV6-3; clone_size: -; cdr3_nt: TGTGCCACCCTGAGTTCATGGGGGGCGAACACTGAAGCTTTCTTT; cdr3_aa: CATLSSWGANTEAFF
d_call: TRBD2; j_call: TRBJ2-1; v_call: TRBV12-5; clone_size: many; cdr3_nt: TGTGCTAGCCTCGGGACTAGCGGGGGGCCGTCGAGGGTTGAGCAGTTCTTC; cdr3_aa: CASLGTSGGPSRVEQFF